These T cell receptor beta chains were read from a single sample in a study of beta chain features in type 1 diabetes. Sequencing was performed with immunoSEQ multiplex PCR; in TCRdb, only in-frame clones are kept and a portion is missing. The sample yields some 500,000 clones, about an eighth seen once. The sequencing sample was made of naive CD4+ T cells from blood. These receptors all stem from a woman aged 18-29 years in good health. CDR3s include the opening cysteine and the closing phenylalanine or tryptophan. The order of the fields is D gene, V gene, clone size, J gene, CDR3 DNA, CDR3 protein. D genes are given only for firm matches. Clone size is shown for a subset of rows, as once, few, many or a class of expanded clone.

d_call: NA
v_call: TRBV29-1
clone_size: NA
j_call: TRBJ1-1
cdr3_nt: TGCAGCGTTGGAACTCAGGGTTTACCAGCTTTCTTT
cdr3_aa: CSVGTQGLPAFF

d_call: TRBD2
v_call: TRBV6-1
clone_size: NA
j_call: TRBJ2-1
cdr3_nt: TGTGCCAGCAGGAAGACTAGCAGCTCCTACAATGAGCAGTTCTTC
cdr3_aa: CASRKTSSSYNEQFF

d_call: TRBD1
v_call: TRBV7-2
clone_size: NA
j_call: TRBJ2-1
cdr3_nt: TGTGCCAGCAGCTTGGCGGACAGGTACAATGAGCAGTTCTTC
cdr3_aa: CASSLADRYNEQFF

d_call: NA
v_call: TRBV7-3
clone_size: NA
j_call: TRBJ2-3
cdr3_nt: TGTGCCAGCAGCTTAGGGAGCACAGATACGCAGTATTTT
cdr3_aa: CASSLGSTDTQYF

d_call: NA
v_call: TRBV15
clone_size: few
j_call: TRBJ2-3
cdr3_nt: TGTGCCACCAGCAGACGCACAGATACGCAGTATTTT
cdr3_aa: CATSRRTDTQYF

d_call: NA
v_call: TRBV19
clone_size: few
j_call: TRBJ2-3
cdr3_nt: TGTGCCAGTAGTCCCGAGACAGAAGACACAGATACGCAGTATTTT
cdr3_aa: CASSPETEDTDTQYF

d_call: TRBD1
v_call: TRBV28
clone_size: few
j_call: TRBJ1-6
cdr3_nt: TGTGCCAGCAGTTGGGACAGCAATTCACCCCTCCACTTT
cdr3_aa: CASSWDSNSPLHF

d_call: NA
v_call: TRBV6-5
clone_size: NA
j_call: TRBJ1-6
cdr3_nt: TGTGCCAGCAGTACAGATTCGGGCTCACCCCTCCACTTT
cdr3_aa: CASSTDSGSPLHF

d_call: NA
v_call: TRBV30
clone_size: few
j_call: TRBJ2-2
cdr3_nt: TGTGCCTGGAGTGTGGGCTGGGGTTACACCGGGGAGCTGTTTTTT
cdr3_aa: CAWSVGWGYTGELFF

d_call: TRBD1
v_call: TRBV28
clone_size: NA
j_call: TRBJ1-6
cdr3_nt: TGTGCCAGCAGCTGGGAGGGGGCGAGGAATTCACCCCTCCACTTT
cdr3_aa: CASSWEGARNSPLHF

d_call: NA
v_call: TRBV5-6
clone_size: NA
j_call: TRBJ2-7
cdr3_nt: TGTGCCAGCAGCCGCGCCTACGAGCAGTACTTC
cdr3_aa: CASSRAYEQYF

d_call: NA
v_call: TRBV18
clone_size: few
j_call: TRBJ2-5
cdr3_nt: TGTGCCAGCTCACCACCGGGGGTGGAGACCCAGTACTTC
cdr3_aa: CASSPPGVETQYF

d_call: TRBD2
v_call: TRBV14
clone_size: few
j_call: TRBJ2-5
cdr3_nt: TGTGCCAGCAGCCGCGGACTAGCGGGAGGCTCGGAGACCCAGTACTTC
cdr3_aa: CASSRGLAGGSETQYF

d_call: NA
v_call: TRBV7-3
clone_size: few
j_call: TRBJ2-5
cdr3_nt: TGTGCCAGCAGCTTAACGTCACTGGAGACCCAGTACTTC
cdr3_aa: CASSLTSLETQYF

d_call: TRBD2
v_call: TRBV28
clone_size: few
j_call: TRBJ2-5
cdr3_nt: TGTGCCAGCAGTTTCCTACTAGCGGTACCATTGACCCAGTACTTC
cdr3_aa: CASSFLLAVPLTQYF

d_call: TRBD1
v_call: TRBV4-2
clone_size: few
j_call: TRBJ2-1
cdr3_nt: TGTGCCAGCAGCCCACGAGGTCTGGGGACAGGGCCTTTCTTC
cdr3_aa: CASSPRGLGTGPFF

d_call: NA
v_call: TRBV5-4
clone_size: NA
j_call: TRBJ2-3
cdr3_nt: TGTGCCAGCAGCCACGGAGGGCCAGGAGAAAATACGCAGTATTTT
cdr3_aa: CASSHGGPGENTQYF

d_call: NA
v_call: TRBV4-1
clone_size: few
j_call: TRBJ2-5
cdr3_nt: TGCGCCAGCAGCCGGGACAACCAAGAGACCCAGTACTTC
cdr3_aa: CASSRDNQETQYF

d_call: TRBD2
v_call: TRBV9
clone_size: few
j_call: TRBJ2-3
cdr3_nt: TGTGCCAGCAGCGCGCGACTAGCGGGTACAGATACGCAGTATTTT
cdr3_aa: CASSARLAGTDTQYF

d_call: NA
v_call: TRBV7-9
clone_size: few
j_call: TRBJ2-2
cdr3_nt: TGTGCCAGCAGCCCACAGGCCACCGGGGAGCTGTTTTTT
cdr3_aa: CASSPQATGELFF

d_call: NA
v_call: TRBV2
clone_size: NA
j_call: TRBJ2-6
cdr3_nt: TGTGCCAGCAGTGAAGCGTCACTAGAGGCCAACGTCCTGACTTTC
cdr3_aa: CASSEASLEANVLTF

d_call: TRBD1
v_call: TRBV2
clone_size: NA
j_call: TRBJ2-3
cdr3_nt: TGTGCCAGCGGGGACCGGGACAGGGGGCTAGATACGCAGTATTTT
cdr3_aa: CASGDRDRGLDTQYF

d_call: NA
v_call: TRBV7-2
clone_size: NA
j_call: TRBJ2-2
cdr3_nt: TGTGCCAGCAGCTTAAACCCAGTCGGGGAGCTGTTTTTT
cdr3_aa: CASSLNPVGELFF

d_call: NA
v_call: TRBV19
clone_size: NA
j_call: TRBJ2-3
cdr3_nt: TGTGCCAGTAGTATAGATTCCCTAGTACAGGCTACGCAGTATTTT
cdr3_aa: CASSIDSLVQATQYF

d_call: TRBD1
v_call: TRBV5-1
clone_size: NA
j_call: TRBJ2-4
cdr3_nt: TGCGCCAGCAGTCTCGGACAGGGAGACATTCAGTACTTC
cdr3_aa: CASSLGQGDIQYF

d_call: TRBD1
v_call: TRBV5-1
clone_size: few
j_call: TRBJ2-1
cdr3_nt: TGCGCCAGCAGGCTTGGACAGGGCTCCTACAATGAGCAGTTCTTC
cdr3_aa: CASRLGQGSYNEQFF

d_call: NA
v_call: TRBV9
clone_size: NA
j_call: TRBJ2-1
cdr3_nt: TGTGCCAGTTCCCGAGATCCCACCTACAATGAGCAGTTCTTC
cdr3_aa: CASSRDPTYNEQFF